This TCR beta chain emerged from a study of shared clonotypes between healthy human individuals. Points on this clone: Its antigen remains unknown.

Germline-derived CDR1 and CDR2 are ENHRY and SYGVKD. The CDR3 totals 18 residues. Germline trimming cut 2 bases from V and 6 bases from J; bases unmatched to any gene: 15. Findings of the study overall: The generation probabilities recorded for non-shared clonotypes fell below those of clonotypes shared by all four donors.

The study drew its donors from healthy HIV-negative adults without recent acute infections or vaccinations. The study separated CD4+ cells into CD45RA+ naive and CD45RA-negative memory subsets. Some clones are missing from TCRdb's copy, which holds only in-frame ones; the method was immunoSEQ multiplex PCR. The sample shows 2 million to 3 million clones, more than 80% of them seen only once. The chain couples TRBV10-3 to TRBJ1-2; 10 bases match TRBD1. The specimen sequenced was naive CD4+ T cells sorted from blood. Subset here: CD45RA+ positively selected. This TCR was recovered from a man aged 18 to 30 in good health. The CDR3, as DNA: TGTGCCATCAGTGAGGGCCTTTCACCGGGACAGGGGCGTCATGGCTACACCTTC. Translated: CAISEGLSPGQGRHGYTF.